Listed here is a single TCR beta chain. Its specificity is not known. This sample stems from a study of cytomegalovirus exposure and HLA in healthy donors. PCR primers comprised 60 Vbeta and 13 Jbeta primers. Produced via immunoSEQ multiplex PCR; TCRdb's table is partial and in-frame only. The sample yields 110,000 or so clones, 78% seen once. V lost 3 bases and J 2 bases, leaving 13 bases between the germline ends. The germline gives CDR1 LNHDA, CDR2 SQIVND (reference sequence). This CDR3 has 15 amino acids. Points from the study as a whole: Some TCR beta chains (around 180 of them) were listed as cytomegalovirus-associated.

The J gene is TRBJ1-1, the V gene TRBV19; D remains unclear. The sequencing input was PBMCs. The sequence was obtained from a man aged 25 to 45 in good health and CMV-seronegative. The CDR3: CASSILAGGNTEAFF. In DNA form, the CDR3 reads TGTGCCAGTAGTATCCTCGCAGGAGGTAACACTGAAGCTTTCTTT. Full variable domain (outside the CDR3, taken from reference TRBV19 and TRBJ1-1): DGGITQSPKYLFRKEGQNVTLSCEQNLNHDAMYWYRQDPGQGLRLIYYSQIVNDFQKGDIAEGYSVSREKKESFPLTVTSAQKNPTAFYLCASSILAGGNTEAFFGQGTRLTVV.